This entry is about one TCR beta chain. Its antigen is not known. Time point reported: after neoadjuvant nivolumab, at surgical resection. These oral cavity squamous cell carcinomas were HPV-negative and locally advanced. The ends lost 0 bases at V and 4 bases at J; junction bases unmatched: 9. Germline-derived CDR1 and CDR2 are LNHNV and YYDKDF (reference sequence). This CDR3 is built from 17 residues. Two replicates per tumor sample, mostly from roughly 5 ug of genomic DNA. The table came from immunoSEQ multiplex PCR; TCRdb's copy has only in-frame clones and leaves some out. The sample holds roughly 15,000 clones; about 36% are singletons and the top ten take approximately 40%. The sample originates from a study of neoadjuvant anti-PD-1 for oral cavity cancer. Study background: Patients without progression received a fourth nivolumab dose around day 43, then surgical resection on days 50-56. Study-wide results and limits: Larger post-treatment preexisting tumor clones tracked with greater tumor shrinkage.

This chain joins TRBV15 and TRBJ2-1; 7 nucleotides agree with TRBD2. The sequence came from a person between 40 and 85 years old with oral cavity squamous cell carcinoma. The material was tumor tissue, obtained after nivolumab (anti-PD-1) treatment. The CDR3 here is CATSREEAGRAYNEQFF. CDR3 coding DNA: TGTGCCACCAGCAGAGAAGAGGCAGGGAGGGCATACAATGAGCAGTTCTTC.